The rows below give T cell receptor beta chains drawn from one sample of a study of cytomegalovirus exposure and HLA in healthy donors. Some clones are missing from TCRdb's copy, which holds only in-frame ones; the method was immunoSEQ multiplex PCR. Of roughly 120,000 clones in the sample, roughly 93% were seen once. The material sequenced was PBMCs. All receptors come from a woman between 18 and 29 years old in good health and CMV-seronegative. Each CDR3 is given with its conserved first and last residue. Each record gives: V gene, J gene, CDR3 protein.

TRBV28,TRBJ1-1,CASSTITGAMNTEAFF
TRBV6-1,TRBJ1-4,CASIGSPDEKLFF
TRBV10-2,TRBJ1-1,CASSGRSGMENTEAFF
TRBV28,TRBJ1-1,CASRRWNTEAFF
TRBV7-9,TRBJ2-1,CASSPRGGLDEQFF
TRBV5-6,TRBJ1-5,CASSLLGINQPQHF
TRBV5-6,TRBJ2-7,CASSLYRDRGYEQYF
TRBV19,TRBJ1-5,CASSRQGQGQPQHF
TRBV28,TRBJ2-7,CASSFFFGGSGEQYF
TRBV2,TRBJ2-1,CASRQSYNEQFF
TRBV27,TRBJ2-7,CASSLSVGKSYEQYF
TRBV6-5,TRBJ2-3,CASSPLAGGTDTQYF
TRBV6-1,TRBJ2-7,CASSEASGGAYEQYF
TRBV2,TRBJ1-5,CASTDRVVQPQHF
TRBV5-1,TRBJ1-6,CASSLDVGQGSPLHF
TRBV4-1,TRBJ1-5,CASSRTFEGNQPQHF
TRBV10-3,TRBJ2-2,CAISVGVNTGELFF
TRBV27,TRBJ1-3,CASSLGGRAGNTIYF
TRBV7-3,TRBJ2-1,CASSHGSSGPSSYNEQFF
TRBV5-1,TRBJ2-3,CASSLPGTGGTDTQYF
TRBV27,TRBJ2-1,CASSFSAASSYNEQFF
TRBV7-9,TRBJ2-7,CASSPTGTGGGEQYF
TRBV12-2,TRBJ1-5,CASRLFPKKTPRPYSNQPQHF
TRBV4-1,TRBJ2-3,CASSQAERGRDTQYF
TRBV2,TRBJ1-4,CASSRGTPGKLFF
TRBV5-4,TRBJ2-7,CASSADTTGGQYF
TRBV9,TRBJ1-1,CASSGDYLGSEAFF
TRBV6-5,TRBJ2-3,CASNHGGEDTQYF
TRBV29-1,TRBJ2-7,CSVERGSEQYF
TRBV5-6,TRBJ2-6,CASSLGQVTLSGANVLTF
TRBV7-9,TRBJ1-2,CASNFDRGDYTF